The subject of this entry is one T cell receptor beta chain. The data derive from a study of blood T cell repertoires in COVID-19. Study details: T cells, B-cell-depleted T cells, or PBMCs provided the cDNA or gDNA that served as material.

CDR1 is MNHEY and CDR2 is SMNVEV in the germline V gene (reference sequence). CDR3 length equals 14 residues. The ends were cut back, 2 bases at V and 4 bases at J, with 9 bases in the middle. Libraries were prepared by immunoSEQ multiplex PCR; TCRdb keeps only in-frame clonotypes and omits some of them. The table includes fewer than 250,000 clones, almost 85% detected once. The TCR comes from a man in his fifties with acute or convalescent COVID-19. This sequence joins TRBV27 and TRBJ1-3, with D uncertain. Sample: peripheral blood. CDR3 residues: CASSLRESGNTIYF. The CDR3 coding sequence is TGTGCCAGCAGTTTAAGGGAGTCAGGAAACACCATATATTTT.